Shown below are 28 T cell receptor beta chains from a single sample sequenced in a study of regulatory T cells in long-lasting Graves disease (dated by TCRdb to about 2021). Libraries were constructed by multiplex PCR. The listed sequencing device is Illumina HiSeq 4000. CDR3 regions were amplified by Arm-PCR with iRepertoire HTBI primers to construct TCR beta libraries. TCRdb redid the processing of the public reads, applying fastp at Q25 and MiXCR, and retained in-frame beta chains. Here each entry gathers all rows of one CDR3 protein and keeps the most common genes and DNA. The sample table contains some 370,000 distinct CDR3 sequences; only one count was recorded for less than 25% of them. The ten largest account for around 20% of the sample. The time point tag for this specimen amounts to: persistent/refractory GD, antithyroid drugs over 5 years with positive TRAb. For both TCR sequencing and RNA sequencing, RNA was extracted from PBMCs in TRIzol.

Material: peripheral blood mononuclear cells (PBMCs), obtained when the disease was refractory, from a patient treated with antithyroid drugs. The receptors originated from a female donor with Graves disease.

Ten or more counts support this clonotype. In nucleotides, the CDR3 is TGTGCCAGCAGTGAACTGGGAGGGAGCAATCAGCCCCAGCATTTT. Translated: CASSELGGSNQPQHF. The J gene is TRBJ1-5, the V gene TRBV2; D is undetermined. The V end lost 2 bases, the J end lost 1 base, and 9 bases lay between the germline ends. Germline CDR1 reads SNHLY; CDR2 reads FYNNEI. This CDR3 has 15 residues.

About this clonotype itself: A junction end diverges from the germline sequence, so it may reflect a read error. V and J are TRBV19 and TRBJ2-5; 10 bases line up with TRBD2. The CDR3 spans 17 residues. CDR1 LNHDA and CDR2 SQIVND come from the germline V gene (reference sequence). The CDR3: CTSSTPTRGLAWETQYF. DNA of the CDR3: TGTACCAGTAGTACTCCCACGCGGGGACTAGCGTGGGAGACCCAGTACTTC.

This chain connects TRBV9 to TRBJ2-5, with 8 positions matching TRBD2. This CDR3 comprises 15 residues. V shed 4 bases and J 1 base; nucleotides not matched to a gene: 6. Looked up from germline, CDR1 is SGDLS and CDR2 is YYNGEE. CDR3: CASSTGGGIQETQYF. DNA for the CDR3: TGTGCCAGCAGCACCGGGGGGGGGATCCAAGAGACCCAGTACTTC.

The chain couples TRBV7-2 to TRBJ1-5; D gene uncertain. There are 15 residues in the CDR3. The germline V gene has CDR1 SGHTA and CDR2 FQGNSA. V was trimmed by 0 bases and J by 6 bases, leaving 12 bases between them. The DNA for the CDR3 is TGTGCCAGCAGCTTAGCTAGGGATGGTGCTCAGCCCCAGCATTTT. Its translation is CASSLARDGAQPQHF.

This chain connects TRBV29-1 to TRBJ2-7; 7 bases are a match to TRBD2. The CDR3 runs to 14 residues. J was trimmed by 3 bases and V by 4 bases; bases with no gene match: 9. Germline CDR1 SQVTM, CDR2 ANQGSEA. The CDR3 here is CSVGGGGVGYEQYF. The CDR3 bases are TGCAGCGTTGGCGGGGGAGGGGTGGGCTACGAGCAGTACTTC.

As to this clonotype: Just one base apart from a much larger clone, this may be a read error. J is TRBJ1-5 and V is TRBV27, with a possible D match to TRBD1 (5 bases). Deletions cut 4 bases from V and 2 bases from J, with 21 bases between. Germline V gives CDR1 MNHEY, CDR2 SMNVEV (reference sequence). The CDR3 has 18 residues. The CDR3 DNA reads TGTGCCAGCAGTTCCGGGGCAGGCCTCGGGCCGGGCAATCAGCCCCAGCATTTT. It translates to CASSSGAGLGPGNQPQHF.

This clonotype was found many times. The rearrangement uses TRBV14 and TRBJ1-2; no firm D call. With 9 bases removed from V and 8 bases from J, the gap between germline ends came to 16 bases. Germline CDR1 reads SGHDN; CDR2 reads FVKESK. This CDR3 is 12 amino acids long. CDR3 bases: TGTGCCAGTCACGTCGAATCATTAGGCTACACCTTC. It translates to CASHVESLGYTF. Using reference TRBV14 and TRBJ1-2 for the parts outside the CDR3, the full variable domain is EAGVTQFPSHSVIEKGQTVTLRCDPISGHDNLYWYRRVMGKEIKFLLHFVKESKQDESGMPNNRFLAERTGGTYSTLKVQPAELEDSGVYFCASHVESLGYTFGSGTRLTVV.

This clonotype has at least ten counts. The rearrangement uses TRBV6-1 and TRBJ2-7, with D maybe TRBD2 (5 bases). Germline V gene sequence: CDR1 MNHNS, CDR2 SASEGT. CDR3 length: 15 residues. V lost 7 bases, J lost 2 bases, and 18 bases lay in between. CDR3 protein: CASNPAPVEAYEQYF. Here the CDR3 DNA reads TGTGCCAGCAACCCAGCTCCGGTGGAGGCCTACGAGCAGTACTTC.

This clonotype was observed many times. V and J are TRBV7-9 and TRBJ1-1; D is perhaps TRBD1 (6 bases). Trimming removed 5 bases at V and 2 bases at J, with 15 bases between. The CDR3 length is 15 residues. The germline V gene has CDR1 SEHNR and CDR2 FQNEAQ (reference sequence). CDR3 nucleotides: TGTGCCAGCAGCGAACAGGGAGGGAGAAACACTGAAGCTTTCTTT. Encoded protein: CASSEQGGRNTEAFF.

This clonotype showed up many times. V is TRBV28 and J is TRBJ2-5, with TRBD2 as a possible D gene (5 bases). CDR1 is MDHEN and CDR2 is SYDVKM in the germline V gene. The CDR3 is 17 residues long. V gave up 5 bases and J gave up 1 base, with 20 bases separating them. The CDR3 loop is CASSPPKWSGIQETQYF. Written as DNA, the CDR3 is TGTGCCAGCAGTCCACCAAAATGGTCGGGAATCCAAGAGACCCAGTACTTC.

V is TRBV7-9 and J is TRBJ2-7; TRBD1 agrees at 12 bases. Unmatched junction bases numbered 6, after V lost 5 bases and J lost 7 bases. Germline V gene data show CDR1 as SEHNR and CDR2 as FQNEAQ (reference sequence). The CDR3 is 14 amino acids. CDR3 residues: CASSKGQGAGEQYF. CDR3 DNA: TGTGCCAGCAGCAAGGGACAGGGGGCGGGGGAGCAGTACTTC.

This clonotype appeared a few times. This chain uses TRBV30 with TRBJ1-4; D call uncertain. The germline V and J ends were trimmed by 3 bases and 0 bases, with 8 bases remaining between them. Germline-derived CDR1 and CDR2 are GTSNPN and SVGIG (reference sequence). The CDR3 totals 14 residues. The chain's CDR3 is CAWSGPATNEKLFF. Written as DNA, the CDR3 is TGTGCCTGGAGCGGACCCGCAACTAATGAAAAACTGTTTTTT.

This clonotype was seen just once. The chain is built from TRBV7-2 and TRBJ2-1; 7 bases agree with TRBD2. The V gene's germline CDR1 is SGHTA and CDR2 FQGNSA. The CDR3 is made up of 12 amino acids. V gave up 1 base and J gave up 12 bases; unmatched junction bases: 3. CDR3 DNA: TGTGCCAGCAGCTTAGGGGGGAGGGTGCAGTTCTTC. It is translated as CASSLGGRVQFF.

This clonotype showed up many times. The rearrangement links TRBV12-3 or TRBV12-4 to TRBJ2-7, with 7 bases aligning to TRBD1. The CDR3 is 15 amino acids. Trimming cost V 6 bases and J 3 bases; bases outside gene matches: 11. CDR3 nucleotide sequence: TGTGCCAGCAGCCGCTGGGGGACAGAGAGCTACGAGCAGTACTTC. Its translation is CASSRWGTESYEQYF.

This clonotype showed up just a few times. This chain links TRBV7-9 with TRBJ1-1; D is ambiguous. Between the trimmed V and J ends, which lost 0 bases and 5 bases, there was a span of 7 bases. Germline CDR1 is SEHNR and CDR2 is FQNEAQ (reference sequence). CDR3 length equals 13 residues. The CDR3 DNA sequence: TGTGCCAGCAGCTTAGCCTATAGTACTGAAGCTTTCTTT. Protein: CASSLAYSTEAFF. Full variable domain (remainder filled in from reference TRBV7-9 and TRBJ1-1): DTGVSQNPRHKITKRGQNVTFRCDPISEHNRLYWYRQTLGQGPEFLTYFQNEAQLEKSRLLSDRFSAERPKGSFSTLEIQRTEQGDSAMYLCASSLAYSTEAFFGQGTRLTVV.

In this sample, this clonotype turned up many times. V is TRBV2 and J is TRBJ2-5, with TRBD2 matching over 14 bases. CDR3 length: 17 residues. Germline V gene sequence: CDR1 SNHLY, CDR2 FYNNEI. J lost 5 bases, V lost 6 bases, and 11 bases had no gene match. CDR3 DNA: TGTGCCAGCAGCCCCGGGACTAGCGGGAGACCTGGGGAGACCCAGTACTTC. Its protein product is CASSPGTSGRPGETQYF.

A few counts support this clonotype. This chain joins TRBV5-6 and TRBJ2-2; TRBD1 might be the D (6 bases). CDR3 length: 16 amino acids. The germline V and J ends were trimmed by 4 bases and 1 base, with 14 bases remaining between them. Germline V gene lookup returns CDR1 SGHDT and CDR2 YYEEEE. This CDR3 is CASSPFGTMNTGELFF. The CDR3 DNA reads TGTGCCAGCAGCCCTTTCGGGACAATGAACACCGGGGAGCTGTTTTTT.

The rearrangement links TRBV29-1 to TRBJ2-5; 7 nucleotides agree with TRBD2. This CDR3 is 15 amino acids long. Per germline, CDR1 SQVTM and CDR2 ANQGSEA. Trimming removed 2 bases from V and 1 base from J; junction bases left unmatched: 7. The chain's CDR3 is CSVEIAGDFQETQYF. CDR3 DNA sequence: TGCAGCGTTGAAATTGCGGGAGATTTCCAAGAGACCCAGTACTTC.

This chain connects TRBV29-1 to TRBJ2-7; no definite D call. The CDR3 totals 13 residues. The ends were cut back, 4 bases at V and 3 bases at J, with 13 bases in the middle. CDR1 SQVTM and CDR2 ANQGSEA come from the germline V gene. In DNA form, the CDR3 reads TGCAGCGTTGTCAACCCGGCCCACTACGAGCAGTACTTC. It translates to CSVVNPAHYEQYF.

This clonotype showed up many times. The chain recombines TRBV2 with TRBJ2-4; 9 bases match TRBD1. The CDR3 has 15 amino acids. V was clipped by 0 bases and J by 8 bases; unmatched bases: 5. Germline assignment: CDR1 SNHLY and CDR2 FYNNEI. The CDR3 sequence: CASSEAGTGKDIQYF. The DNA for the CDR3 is TGTGCCAGCAGTGAAGCCGGGACAGGGAAGGACATTCAGTACTTC. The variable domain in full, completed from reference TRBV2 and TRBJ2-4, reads EPEVTQTPSHQVTQMGQEVILRCVPISNHLYFYWYRQILGQKVEFLVSFYNNEISEKSEIFDDQFSVERPDGSNFTLKIRSTKLEDSAMYFCASSEAGTGKDIQYFGAGTRLSVL.

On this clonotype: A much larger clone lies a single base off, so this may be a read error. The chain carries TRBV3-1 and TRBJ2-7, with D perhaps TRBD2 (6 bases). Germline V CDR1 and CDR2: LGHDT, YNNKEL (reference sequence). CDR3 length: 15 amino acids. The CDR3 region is CASSQGVADTYEQHF. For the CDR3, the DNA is TGTGCCAGCAGCCAAGGAGTAGCGGACACCTACGAGCAGCACTTC.

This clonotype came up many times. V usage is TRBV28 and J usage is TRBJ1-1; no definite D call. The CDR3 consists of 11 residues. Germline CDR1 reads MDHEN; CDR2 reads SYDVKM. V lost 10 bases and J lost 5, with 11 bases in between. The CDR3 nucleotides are TGTGCCACCTGGTTCAGAACTGAAGCTTTCTTT. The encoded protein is CATWFRTEAFF.

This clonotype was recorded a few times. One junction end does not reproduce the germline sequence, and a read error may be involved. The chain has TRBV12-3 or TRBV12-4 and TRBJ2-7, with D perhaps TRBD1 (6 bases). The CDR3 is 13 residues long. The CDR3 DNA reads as TGTGCCAGCAGTGGCCCCAGGGGAGACGAACAGTACTTC. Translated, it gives CASSGPRGDEQYF.

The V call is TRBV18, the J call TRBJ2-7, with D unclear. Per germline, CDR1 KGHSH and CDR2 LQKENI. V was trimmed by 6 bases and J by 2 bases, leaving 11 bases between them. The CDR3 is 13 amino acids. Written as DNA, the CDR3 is TGTGCCAGCTCCGCGACACGGACCTACGAGCAGTACTTC. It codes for CASSATRTYEQYF.

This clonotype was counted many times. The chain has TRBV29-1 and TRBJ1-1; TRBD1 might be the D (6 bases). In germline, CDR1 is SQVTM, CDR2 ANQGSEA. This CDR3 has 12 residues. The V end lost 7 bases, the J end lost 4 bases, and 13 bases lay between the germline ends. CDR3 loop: CSASRGGTEAFF. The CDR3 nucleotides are TGCAGCGCATCCAGGGGTGGCACTGAAGCTTTCTTT.

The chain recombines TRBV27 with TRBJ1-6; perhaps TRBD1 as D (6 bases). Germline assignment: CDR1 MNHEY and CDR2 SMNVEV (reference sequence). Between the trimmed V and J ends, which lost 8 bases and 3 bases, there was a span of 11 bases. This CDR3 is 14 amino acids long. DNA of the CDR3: TGTGCCAGCCGGTACAGGGACTATAATTCACCCCTCCACTTT. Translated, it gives CASRYRDYNSPLHF.

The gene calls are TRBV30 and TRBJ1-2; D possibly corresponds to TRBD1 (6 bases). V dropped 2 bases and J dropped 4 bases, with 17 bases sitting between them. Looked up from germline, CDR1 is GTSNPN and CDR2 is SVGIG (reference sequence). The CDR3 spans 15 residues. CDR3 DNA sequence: TGTGCCTGGAGTTCATACCGGGACATCGTCTATGGCTACACCTTC. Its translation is CAWSSYRDIVYGYTF.

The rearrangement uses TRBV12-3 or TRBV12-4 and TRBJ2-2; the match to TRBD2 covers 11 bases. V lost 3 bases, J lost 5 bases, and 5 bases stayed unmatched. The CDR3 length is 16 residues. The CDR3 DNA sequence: TGTGCCAGCAGTTTCACTAGCGGGAGTTGGACCGGGGAGCTGTTTTTT. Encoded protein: CASSFTSGSWTGELFF.